These 25 T cell receptor beta chains came from one sample sequenced in a study of T cell changes during pregnancy in multiple sclerosis. Produced via immunoSEQ multiplex PCR; TCRdb's table is partial and in-frame only. The sample consists of tens of thousands of clones, 94% of them appearing once. The material was CD8+ T cells from peripheral blood mononuclear cells, obtained in the first trimester of pregnancy. These receptors were taken from a female donor with multiple sclerosis, enrolled in a pregnancy study.

This chain joins TRBV5-4 and TRBJ2-3; a weak D match, TRBD1 (5 bases). V lost 3 bases, J lost 3 bases, and 20 bases lay in between. This CDR3 has 17 residues. Germline V lookup: CDR1 SGHNT, CDR2 YYREEE (reference sequence). The CDR3 bases are TGTGCCAGCAGCTATTCTTCAGGGTTAGGTGGAACAGATACGCAGTATTTT. Its translation: CASSYSSGLGGTDTQYF.

The gene calls are TRBV7-9 and TRBJ2-2; D possibly corresponds to TRBD1 (5 bases). Germline-derived CDR1 and CDR2 are SEHNR and FQNEAQ (reference sequence). Trimming left V 2 bases short and J 6 bases short, with 7 bases between. This CDR3 is 13 amino acids long. CDR3 DNA sequence: TGTGCCAGCAGCTTATCAGGGCCCGGGGAGCTGTTTTTT. Amino acids: CASSLSGPGELFF.

This chain joins TRBV5-6 and TRBJ2-1, with TRBD2 matching 9 bases. The CDR3 is 15 amino acids. With V trimmed by 0 bases and J by 4 bases, 2 bases remained unmatched. CDR1 is SGHDT, CDR2 YYEEEE, per germline. CDR3 loop: CASSLDSGGYNEQFF. The DNA for the CDR3 is TGTGCCAGCAGCTTGGATAGCGGGGGATACAATGAGCAGTTCTTC.

This clone appeared a few times. The chain recombines TRBV11-2 with TRBJ1-6, with D possibly matching TRBD1 (5 bases). Trimming took off 5 bases at V and 5 bases at J, with 16 bases between the two ends. The germline V gene has CDR1 SGHAT and CDR2 FQNNGV. This CDR3 has 16 amino acids. CDR3 loop: CASSPLMDKNNSPLHF. The CDR3 DNA sequence: TGTGCCAGCAGCCCGCTTATGGACAAGAATAATTCACCCCTCCACTTT.

This clone has just one count. The chain employs TRBV6-5 and TRBJ2-7, with 7 bases aligning to TRBD2. Germline CDR1 is MNHEY and CDR2 is SVGAGI. With 5 bases clipped from V and 3 bases from J, the junction kept 10 bases outside the gene matches. The CDR3 is 15 amino acids. The CDR3: CASSPWGGAGYEQYF. The CDR3 DNA sequence: TGTGCCAGCAGTCCCTGGGGGGGAGCGGGCTACGAGCAGTACTTC.

V and J are TRBV19 and TRBJ2-3; 9 nucleotides match TRBD2. The CDR3 covers 15 residues. Trimming took 10 bases from V and 2 from J; bases not matched to a gene: 10. In germline, CDR1 is LNHDA, CDR2 SQIVND (reference sequence). The CDR3 region has the DNA TGTGCCACCAGTAGGGGGACTAGCCTCACAGATACGCAGTATTTT. Amino acids: CATSRGTSLTDTQYF.

The V call is TRBV11-2, the J call TRBJ2-7, with D perhaps matching TRBD1 (5 bases). CDR1 and CDR2 (germline): SGHAT, FQNNGV. CDR3 length: 14 amino acids. V was cut by 2 bases and J by 2 bases, with 10 bases left in between. The CDR3 loop reads CASSLSGLAYEQYF. CDR3 nucleotides: TGTGCCAGCAGCTTATCAGGGCTAGCCTACGAGCAGTACTTC.

The rearrangement joins TRBV27 to TRBJ1-5; maybe TRBD1 (6 bases). The CDR3 is 14 amino acids. Deletions cut 6 bases from V and 3 bases from J, with 12 bases between. Germline lookup yields CDR1 MNHEY and CDR2 SMNVEV (reference sequence). The CDR3 nucleotides are TGTGCCAGCAGGAAGGGGGGGGTCAATCAGCCCCAGCATTTT. Translated, it gives CASRKGGVNQPQHF.

This chain links TRBV12-5 with TRBJ1-2, with D possibly TRBD1 on 5 matching bases. Trimming left V 5 bases short and J 8 bases short, with 15 bases between. Germline V gene lookup returns CDR1 LGHNT and CDR2 FRNRAP. The CDR3 has 13 residues. The CDR3 protein is CASGPGRGGGYTF. CDR3 DNA sequence: TGTGCTAGTGGTCCGGGGAGGGGTGGGGGCTACACCTTC.

The chain couples TRBV15 to TRBJ1-2; 12 bases align to TRBD1. CDR1 LNHNV and CDR2 YYDKDF come from the germline V gene (reference sequence). The CDR3 has 16 residues. With 3 bases clipped from V and 4 bases from J, the junction kept 6 bases outside the gene matches. The CDR3 reads CATSRPAGQGAYGYTF. As DNA, the CDR3 is TGTGCCACCAGCAGGCCCGCGGGACAGGGGGCCTATGGCTACACCTTC.

The CDR3 spells CASSVAPRTANYEQYF. The DNA for the CDR3 is TGTGCCAGCAGCGTAGCCCCACGGACAGCAAACTACGAGCAGTACTTC. The chain has TRBV9 and TRBJ2-7; maybe TRBD1 (6 bases). The germline gives CDR1 SGDLS, CDR2 YYNGEE. CDR3 length: 16 amino acids. The V end lost 0 bases, the J end lost 3 bases, and 16 bases lay between the germline ends. Variable domain in full (rest from reference TRBV9 and TRBJ2-7): DSGVTQTPKHLITATGQRVTLRCSPRSGDLSVYWYQQSLDQGLQFLIQYYNGEERAKGNILERFSAQQFPDLHSELNLSSLELGDSALYFCASSVAPRTANYEQYFGPGTRLTVT.

The V call is TRBV4-1, the J call TRBJ2-4, with 8 bases fitting TRBD1. J was trimmed by 16 bases and V by 1 base; bases with no gene match: 6. Germline values: CDR1 MGHRA, CDR2 YSYEKL. This CDR3 has 12 amino acids. CDR3 in amino acids: CASSQGRDRHYF. The CDR3 bases are TGCGCCAGCAGCCAAGGCCGGGACAGGCATTACTTC.

The chain has TRBV2 and TRBJ2-1; TRBD1 agrees at 8 bases. Germline V gene sequence: CDR1 SNHLY, CDR2 FYNNEI. Germline trimming cut 7 bases from V and 4 bases from J; bases unmatched to any gene: 9. This CDR3 contains 15 residues. In DNA form, the CDR3 reads TGTGCCAGCATAGAGAGGACAGGGATTTACAATGAGCAGTTCTTC. This gives the protein CASIERTGIYNEQFF.

The chain is built from TRBV11-1 and TRBJ2-7; 12 positions agree with TRBD1. The CDR3 spans 14 residues. Germline V gives CDR1 SGHAT, CDR2 FQDESV (reference sequence). V was clipped by 5 bases and J by 6 bases; unmatched bases: 5. The CDR3 protein is CASSPRDRGREQYF. The CDR3 nucleotides are TGTGCCAGCAGCCCCCGGGACAGGGGGCGCGAGCAGTACTTC.

V usage is TRBV4-1 and J usage is TRBJ2-5; 9 positions agree with TRBD2. Germline V lookup: CDR1 MGHRA, CDR2 YSYEKL. The CDR3 loop spans 15 amino acids. V lost 7 bases to trimming and J lost 2 bases; unmatched junction nucleotides: 8. CDR3 DNA: TGCGCCAGCACCCTATCGGCGGGAGGGCAAGAGACCCAGTACTTC. As protein: CASTLSAGGQETQYF.

This rearrangement joins TRBV6-6 to TRBJ2-7, with TRBD1 identical over 8 bases. Per the germline V gene, CDR1 is MNHNY and CDR2 is SVGAGI (reference sequence). This CDR3 spans 12 amino acids. V lost 7 bases, J lost 5 bases, and 4 bases stayed unmatched. CDR3 bases: TGTGCCAGCATGGCAGGGGGCGACGAGCAGTACTTC. Protein sequence: CASMAGGDEQYF.

This clone was detected only once. The chain has TRBV5-5 and TRBJ2-7; TRBD1 matches at 9 bases. CDR3 length: 14 amino acids. V shed 4 bases and J 4 bases; nucleotides not matched to a gene: 6. Per germline, CDR1 SGHKS and CDR2 YYEKEE (reference sequence). The CDR3 DNA follows: TGTGCCAGCAGCCTTTGGACAGGGGAGTACGAGCAGTACTTC. Encoded protein: CASSLWTGEYEQYF.

The V call is TRBV28, the J call TRBJ2-6; D is uncertain. Germline CDR1 and CDR2: MDHEN and SYDVKM. The CDR3 covers 16 residues. V gave up 3 bases and J gave up 0 bases, with 9 bases separating them. This CDR3 reads CASSFTRVSGANVLTF. Here the CDR3 DNA reads TGTGCCAGCAGTTTTACCCGAGTCTCTGGGGCCAACGTCCTGACTTTC. Full variable domain (remainder filled in from reference TRBV28 and TRBJ2-6): DVKVTQSSRYLVKRTGEKVFLECVQDMDHENMFWYRQDPGLGLRLIYFSYDVKMKEKGDIPEGYSVSREKKERFSLILESASTNQTSMYLCASSFTRVSGANVLTFGAGSRLTVL.

The chain couples TRBV2 to TRBJ2-7; no firm D call. The V gene lost 4 bases and the J gene lost 5 bases, with 12 bases spanning the gap. CDR1 and CDR2 (germline): SNHLY, FYNNEI. This CDR3 has 13 residues. CDR3 sequence: CASSATINNEQYF. CDR3 nucleotides: TGTGCCAGCAGTGCCACCATCAACAACGAGCAGTACTTC.

This chain uses TRBV18 with TRBJ2-5; 8 bases line up with TRBD1. Germline CDR1 is KGHSH and CDR2 is LQKENI. V dropped 2 bases and J dropped 1; count of bases not matched to a gene: 9. The CDR3 is 17 residues long. The CDR3 DNA follows: TGTGCCAGCTCACCATCGCGGACAGGGCAAGGCCAAGAGACCCAGTACTTC. Protein sequence: CASSPSRTGQGQETQYF.

The rearrangement joins TRBV10-3 to TRBJ1-1; TRBD1 aligns across 7 bases. The CDR3 totals 19 residues. In germline, CDR1 is ENHRY, CDR2 SYGVKD. Germline trimming cut 4 bases from V and 0 bases from J; bases unmatched to any gene: 17. CDR3: CAISGGGLGINVMNTEAFF. CDR3 nucleotides: TGTGCCATCAGTGGAGGGGGCCTCGGGATAAACGTTATGAACACTGAAGCTTTCTTT.

V is TRBV2 and J is TRBJ2-5; 9 positions agree with TRBD1. The CDR3 has 15 amino acids. The germline CDR1 and CDR2 sequences are SNHLY and FYNNEI. Trimming took 0 bases from V and 1 from J; bases not matched to a gene: 0. This chain's CDR3 is CASSEATGGQETQYF. The DNA for the CDR3 is TGTGCCAGCAGTGAAGCGACAGGGGGCCAAGAGACCCAGTACTTC.

This chain joins TRBV30 and TRBJ2-7; 10 bases match TRBD2. Trimming removed 4 bases from V and 0 bases from J; junction bases left unmatched: 9. Germline V gene data show CDR1 as GTSNPN and CDR2 as SVGIG (reference sequence). This CDR3 comprises 16 residues. The DNA of the CDR3 is TGTGCCTGGACTACGCGGACTAGCGGCACCTCCTACGAGCAGTACTTC. Its translation is CAWTTRTSGTSYEQYF.

This chain links TRBV5-4 with TRBJ2-7, with 11 positions matching TRBD1. V lost 0 bases, J lost 5 bases, and 4 bases stayed unmatched. The CDR3 runs to 15 residues. Germline assignment: CDR1 SGHNT and CDR2 YYREEE (reference sequence). The CDR3 nucleotides read TGTGCCAGCAGCTTGGGGGGACAGGGGGTCCACGAGCAGTACTTC. This gives the protein CASSLGGQGVHEQYF.

This chain connects TRBV28 to TRBJ2-7; the match to TRBD1 covers 7 bases. Germline CDR1 and CDR2: MDHEN and SYDVKM. Losses at the gene ends were 2 bases for V and 4 bases for J; bases not matched to a gene: 2. The CDR3 sequence is 13 residues long. The CDR3 protein is CASSLDRVYEQYF. Written as DNA, the CDR3 is TGTGCCAGCAGTTTAGACAGGGTGTACGAGCAGTACTTC.